A single sample gave rise to the 28 T cell receptor beta chains below, sequenced in a study of spatial heterogeneity in lung cancer. Time point denoted: sample taken at primary tumor resection. Sequencing was performed on whole RNA extracted from tumor and nontumor lung tissue, or from frozen PBMC, and the material was left unsorted. MiXCR was run by TCRdb on the 5' RACE reads, yielding one entry per CDR3 protein. Of 30,000 to 50,000 distinct CDR3 sequences listed, approximately 5.5% are singletons. Material: PBMCs, obtained at surgery. The receptors stem from a male donor with early-stage non-small cell lung cancer.

This clonotype was seen at least ten times. The V gene is TRBV20-1, the J gene TRBJ1-6; 8 nucleotides match TRBD1. CDR1 is DFQATT, CDR2 SNEGSKA, per germline (reference sequence). V gave up 6 bases and J gave up 6 bases; unmatched junction bases: 4. The CDR3 is 13 amino acids. CDR3 residues: CSAGQGPNSPLHF. For the CDR3, the DNA is TGCAGTGCCGGACAGGGCCCTAATTCACCCCTCCACTTT.

This clonotype has a count of ten or more. This chain links TRBV5-1 with TRBJ1-1; no clear D gene. Trimming cost V 1 base and J 6 bases, with 10 bases left between them. The CDR3 loop spans 13 amino acids. CDR1 SGHRS and CDR2 YFSETQ come from the germline V gene. The CDR3 DNA is TGCGCCAGCAGCTTGATCGCCACGGCTGAAGCTTTCTTT. Amino acid sequence: CASSLIATAEAFF.

The table lists this clonotype with many counts. The rearrangement links TRBV20-1 to TRBJ2-5, with a tentative D call TRBD2 (5 bases). Germline V CDR1 and CDR2: DFQATT, SNEGSKA (reference sequence). The CDR3 has 15 residues. V was pared by 5 bases and J by 1 base, with 17 bases between. This CDR3 reads CSARGAMKVQETQYF. The CDR3 coding sequence is TGCAGTGCTCGGGGTGCGATGAAGGTCCAAGAGACCCAGTACTTC.

The V gene is TRBV3-1, the J gene TRBJ2-3; 11 nucleotides line up with TRBD2. Germline assignment: CDR1 LGHDT and CDR2 YNNKEL (reference sequence). V trimming: 5 bases; J trimming: 0 bases; junction bases outside the gene matches: 4. This CDR3 spans 16 amino acids. CDR3 sequence (DNA): TGTGCCAGCAGCACTAGCGGGGGACCTAGCACAGATACGCAGTATTTT. It is translated as CASSTSGGPSTDTQYF.

This clonotype was counted only a few times. The chain recombines TRBV25-1 with TRBJ2-2, with D perhaps matching TRBD1 (6 bases). The CDR3 consists of 15 residues. Trimming removed 2 bases from V and 0 bases from J, with 7 bases in between. Germline CDR1 MGHDK, CDR2 SYGVNS. The CDR3 nucleotides read TGTGCCAGCAGTGAAGGGGGCTCGAACACCGGGGAGCTGTTTTTT. Amino acid sequence: CASSEGGSNTGELFF. Variable domain in full (rest from reference TRBV25-1 and TRBJ2-2): EADIYQTPRYLVIGTGKKITLECSQTMGHDKMYWYQQDPGMELHLIHYSYGVNSTEKGDLSSESTVSRIRTEHFPLTLESARPSHTSQYLCASSEGGSNTGELFFGEGSRLTVL.

This clonotype was observed at least ten times. The chain employs TRBV7-9 and TRBJ1-3; maybe TRBD1 (6 bases). The CDR3 sequence is 15 residues long. Germline assignment: CDR1 SEHNR and CDR2 FQNEAQ (reference sequence). V was cut by 8 bases and J by 0 bases, with 14 bases left in between. Here the CDR3 reads CASGTGKSSGNTIYF. In DNA, the CDR3 is TGTGCCAGCGGCACAGGGAAGAGCTCTGGAAACACCATATATTTT. Looking up the rest from reference TRBV7-9 and TRBJ1-3 gives the full variable domain: DTGVSQNPRHKITKRGQNVTFRCDPISEHNRLYWYRQTLGQGPEFLTYFQNEAQLEKSRLLSDRFSAERPKGSFSTLEIQRTEQGDSAMYLCASGTGKSSGNTIYFGEGSWLTVV.

Judged by abundance, this clonotype is medium-sized (0.01 to 0.1%). V is TRBV9 and J is TRBJ2-5; D gene uncertain. The CDR3 has 13 residues. V lost 0 bases, J lost 2 bases, and 5 bases lay in between. The germline V gene has CDR1 SGDLS and CDR2 YYNGEE. CDR3 sequence: CASSVGPQETQYF. The CDR3 DNA is TGTGCCAGCAGCGTAGGGCCGCAAGAGACCCAGTACTTC.

This clonotype was recorded many times. The chain couples TRBV5-5 to TRBJ1-6, with D unclear. The V gene's germline CDR1 is SGHKS and CDR2 YYEKEE (reference sequence). This CDR3 has 12 amino acids. With 1 base removed from V and 9 bases from J, the gap between germline ends came to 5 bases. The CDR3 protein is CASSLSVSPLHF. The CDR3, as DNA: TGTGCCAGCAGCTTGTCGGTTTCACCCCTCCACTTT.

This clonotype was recorded many times. The chain combines TRBV27 with TRBJ2-1; 7 nucleotides line up with TRBD1. Unmatched junction bases numbered 9, after V lost 6 bases and J lost 7 bases. Germline values: CDR1 MNHEY, CDR2 SMNVEV (reference sequence). This CDR3 is built from 14 residues. The CDR3: CASSSTTGENEQFF. As DNA, the CDR3 is TGTGCCAGCAGCTCAACCACAGGGGAGAATGAGCAGTTCTTC.

At least ten counts were recorded for this clonotype. The chain has TRBV5-1 and TRBJ2-3; 8 positions match TRBD2. CDR3 length equals 14 residues. V was pared by 5 bases and J by 1 base, with 3 bases of the junction left unmatched. Germline values: CDR1 SGHRS, CDR2 YFSETQ. Here the CDR3 reads CASRASGRTDTQYF. CDR3 nucleotide sequence: TGCGCCAGCAGGGCTAGCGGGCGCACAGATACGCAGTATTTT.

This clonotype was detected many times. This chain joins TRBV5-1 and TRBJ2-1; 7 nucleotides line up with TRBD1. Germline CDR1 SGHRS, CDR2 YFSETQ. With 0 bases clipped from V and 2 bases from J, the junction kept 2 bases outside the gene matches. The CDR3 runs to 15 residues. The CDR3 loop is CASSLEGQAYNEQFF. CDR3 sequence (DNA): TGCGCCAGCAGCTTGGAAGGACAGGCCTACAATGAGCAGTTCTTC.

This sequence joins TRBV14 and TRBJ1-4; weak D call: TRBD1 (6 bases). Germline V CDR1 and CDR2: SGHDN, FVKESK. The CDR3 has 14 residues. Trimming cost V 2 bases and J 6 bases, with 10 bases left between them. The CDR3 DNA sequence: TGTGCCAGCAGCCAAAACAGGGTGGATGAAAAACTGTTTTTT. The encoded protein is CASSQNRVDEKLFF.

J is TRBJ2-2 and V is TRBV9; D is unresolved. Trimming removed 1 base at V and 5 bases at J, with 9 bases between. The CDR3 runs to 14 residues. Germline loops: CDR1 SGDLS, CDR2 YYNGEE. This CDR3 is CASSVRAGTGELFF. The CDR3 nucleotides are TGTGCCAGCAGCGTAAGGGCAGGAACCGGGGAGCTGTTTTTT.

The V gene is TRBV3-1, the J gene TRBJ2-2; D not certain. The CDR3 is made up of 13 amino acids. The germline V gene has CDR1 LGHDT and CDR2 YNNKEL (reference sequence). The V and J ends lost 1 base and 3 bases respectively, with 3 bases between them. CDR3 protein: CASSQAHTGELFF. The CDR3 nucleotides are TGTGCCAGCAGCCAAGCCCACACCGGGGAGCTGTTTTTT.

This clonotype has ten or more counts. J is TRBJ1-2 and V is TRBV4-1; 9 nucleotides agree with TRBD1. The CDR3 sequence is 19 residues long. Germline CDR1 reads MGHRA; CDR2 reads YSYEKL. V shed 2 bases, J shed 1 base, and the junction held 14 bases outside the gene matches. Here the CDR3 reads CASSQLTRDRVSGNYGYTF. In DNA form, the CDR3 reads TGCGCCAGCAGCCAACTTACCCGGGACAGGGTATCGGGTAACTATGGCTACACCTTC.

This clonotype occurred many times. This sequence joins TRBV6-2 or TRBV6-3 and TRBJ2-5; 9 positions agree with TRBD2. CDR3 length: 15 amino acids. The V and J ends lost 7 bases and 5 bases, in that order; junction bases with no gene match: 11. The germline gives CDR1 MNHEY, CDR2 SVGEGT. DNA for the CDR3: TGTGCCAGCAATTTAGGGTTAGCGGGGGCGGAGACCCAGTACTTC. Translation: CASNLGLAGAETQYF.

This clonotype appeared many times. This CDR3 is CRVDQETQYF. The CDR3 DNA reads TGCAGGGTGGATCAAGAGACCCAGTACTTC. V usage is TRBV20-1 and J usage is TRBJ2-5, with D unclear. In germline, CDR1 is DFQATT, CDR2 SNEGSKA (reference sequence). The CDR3 length is 10 residues.

This clonotype occurred a few times. The rearrangement links TRBV12-3 or TRBV12-4 to TRBJ1-5; 12 bases align to TRBD1. After removal of 5 bases from V and 2 bases from J, the junction contained 7 bases not matched to a gene. The CDR3 runs to 17 residues. CDR3 coding DNA: TGTGCCAGCAGTATCACCGGGACAGGGGGCCGCAATCAGCCCCAGCATTTT. Protein sequence: CASSITGTGGRNQPQHF.

This clonotype was counted only a few times. This chain uses TRBV3-1 with TRBJ1-1, with D hard to call. The V and J ends lost 3 bases and 1 base respectively, with 9 bases between them. The length of the CDR3 is 14 residues. The germline gives CDR1 LGHDT, CDR2 YNNKEL (reference sequence). The CDR3 DNA is TGTGCCAGCAGCCAGCGGGCGGAGAACACTGAAGCTTTCTTT. Residues: CASSQRAENTEAFF.

CDR3 in amino acids: CASSPYPGLAGGVTDTQYF. CDR3 nucleotides: TGTGCCAGCAGCCCATACCCGGGACTAGCGGGGGGGGTCACAGATACGCAGTATTTT. V and J are TRBV6-5 and TRBJ2-3, with TRBD2 matching 16 bases. Germline-derived CDR1 and CDR2 are MNHEY and SVGAGI. J lost 2 bases, V lost 6 bases, and 11 bases had no gene match. CDR3 size: 19 residues.

The chain joins TRBV19 to TRBJ1-1; 7 bases align to TRBD1. This CDR3 spans 13 amino acids. Germline loops: CDR1 LNHDA, CDR2 SQIVND (reference sequence). The ends lost 7 bases at V and 7 bases at J; junction bases unmatched: 9. The CDR3 loop reads CASTRTGSFEAFF. CDR3 in DNA: TGTGCCAGTACGCGGACAGGAAGTTTTGAAGCTTTCTTT. The complete variable domain, with remaining parts taken from reference TRBV19 and TRBJ1-1, reads DGGITQSPKYLFRKEGQNVTLSCEQNLNHDAMYWYRQDPGQGLRLIYYSQIVNDFQKGDIAEGYSVSREKKESFPLTVTSAQKNPTAFYLCASTRTGSFEAFFGQGTRLTVV.

Many counts were recorded for this clonotype. The chain uses TRBV7-2 and TRBJ2-1; D may be TRBD2 (7 bases). V was trimmed by 1 base and J by 4 bases, leaving 11 bases between them. The CDR3 is 15 amino acids. Germline values: CDR1 SGHTA, CDR2 FQGNSA. The DNA of the CDR3 is TGTGCCAGCAGCTTAGAACAGGGACTATACAATGAGCAGTTCTTC. This encodes CASSLEQGLYNEQFF.

This clonotype was seen many times. The rearrangement joins TRBV7-2 to TRBJ2-1; D call uncertain. CDR3 length: 15 residues. CDR1 is SGHTA, CDR2 FQGNSA, per germline. Deletions cut 1 base from V and 6 bases from J, with 13 bases between. CDR3 amino acids: CASSLEATRPNEQFF. The DNA of the CDR3 is TGTGCCAGCAGCTTAGAAGCCACACGGCCCAATGAGCAGTTCTTC.

This clonotype is judged medium-sized (0.01 to 0.1%). The J gene is TRBJ2-3, the V gene TRBV29-1; D perhaps matches TRBD1 (6 bases). V lost 4 bases and J 1 base, leaving 15 bases between the germline ends. The germline CDR1 and CDR2 sequences are SQVTM and ANQGSEA. The CDR3 sequence is 15 residues long. CDR3: CSVARGFLRTDTQYF. The DNA for the CDR3 is TGCAGCGTTGCCAGGGGCTTCCTACGCACAGATACGCAGTATTTT.

This clonotype was counted many times. The rearrangement uses TRBV20-1 and TRBJ2-1; D ambiguous. Per germline, CDR1 DFQATT and CDR2 SNEGSKA (reference sequence). The CDR3 runs to 14 residues. Trimming took 4 bases from V and 1 from J, leaving 11 bases between them. The CDR3 sequence is CSANGEGSYNEQFF. The DNA of the CDR3 is TGCAGTGCTAATGGGGAAGGGTCCTACAATGAGCAGTTCTTC.

There are many counts of this clonotype. V usage is TRBV13 and J usage is TRBJ2-7; D is possibly TRBD1 (6 bases). Germline CDR1 PRHDT, CDR2 FYEKMQ (reference sequence). The CDR3 runs to 16 residues. The V end was cut by 4 bases, the J end by 0 bases, with 16 bases between. The CDR3 loop reads CASSSRGAGDSYEQYF. CDR3 DNA: TGTGCCAGCAGCTCTCGAGGGGCAGGGGACTCCTACGAGCAGTACTTC.

The V and J genes are TRBV20-1 and TRBJ1-5; D uncertain. This CDR3 is built from 15 residues. Germline lookup yields CDR1 DFQATT and CDR2 SNEGSKA (reference sequence). V shed 0 bases and J shed 0 bases, with 9 bases lying between them. The CDR3 bases are TGCAGTGCTAGAGACAGGCTCAATAGCAATCAGCCCCAGCATTTT. Its protein product is CSARDRLNSNQPQHF.

This rearrangement joins TRBV4-1 to TRBJ1-1, with 7 bases that match TRBD1. The CDR3 runs 16 residues. From germline, CDR1 is MGHRA and CDR2 YSYEKL. The ends lost 3 bases at V and 4 bases at J; junction bases unmatched: 11. CDR3 in DNA: TGCGCCAGCAGCCACCACAGACAGGGCGGACGCACTGAAGCTTTCTTT. This encodes CASSHHRQGGRTEAFF.